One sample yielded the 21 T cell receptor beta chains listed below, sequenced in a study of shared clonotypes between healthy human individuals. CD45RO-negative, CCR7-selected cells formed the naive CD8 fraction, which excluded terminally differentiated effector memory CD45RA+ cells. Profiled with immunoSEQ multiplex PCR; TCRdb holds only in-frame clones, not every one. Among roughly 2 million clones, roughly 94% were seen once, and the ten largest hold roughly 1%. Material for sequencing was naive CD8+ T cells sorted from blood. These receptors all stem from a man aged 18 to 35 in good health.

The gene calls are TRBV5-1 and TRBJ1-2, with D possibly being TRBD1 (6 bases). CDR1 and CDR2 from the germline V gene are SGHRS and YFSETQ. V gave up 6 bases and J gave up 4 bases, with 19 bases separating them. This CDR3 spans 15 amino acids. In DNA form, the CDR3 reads TGCGCCAGCAAGGGCTCAGGGGCAGGGACCTATGGCTACACCTTC. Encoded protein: CASKGSGAGTYGYTF.

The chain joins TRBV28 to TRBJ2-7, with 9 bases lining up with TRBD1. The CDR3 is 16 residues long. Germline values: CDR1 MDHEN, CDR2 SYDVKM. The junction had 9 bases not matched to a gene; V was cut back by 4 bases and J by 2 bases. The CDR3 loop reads CASSWPRQGGPYEQYF. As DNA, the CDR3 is TGTGCCAGCAGTTGGCCCCGACAGGGGGGCCCCTACGAGCAGTACTTC.

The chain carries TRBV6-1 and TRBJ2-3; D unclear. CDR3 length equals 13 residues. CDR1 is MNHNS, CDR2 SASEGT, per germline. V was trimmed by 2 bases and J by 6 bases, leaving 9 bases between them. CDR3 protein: CASSEKVFDTQYF. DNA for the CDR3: TGTGCCAGCAGTGAAAAGGTATTTGATACGCAGTATTTT.

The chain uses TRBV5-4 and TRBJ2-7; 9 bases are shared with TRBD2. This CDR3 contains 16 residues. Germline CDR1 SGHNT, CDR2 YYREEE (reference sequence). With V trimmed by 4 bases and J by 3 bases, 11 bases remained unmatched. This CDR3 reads CASSAARTSVFYEQYF. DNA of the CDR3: TGTGCCAGCAGCGCTGCTAGGACTAGCGTTTTCTACGAGCAGTACTTC. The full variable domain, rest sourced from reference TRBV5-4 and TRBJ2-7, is ETGVTQSPTHLIKTRGQQVTLRCSSQSGHNTVSWYQQALGQGPQFIFQYYREEENGRGNFPPRFSGLQFPNYSSELNVNALELDDSALYLCASSAARTSVFYEQYFGPGTRLTVT.

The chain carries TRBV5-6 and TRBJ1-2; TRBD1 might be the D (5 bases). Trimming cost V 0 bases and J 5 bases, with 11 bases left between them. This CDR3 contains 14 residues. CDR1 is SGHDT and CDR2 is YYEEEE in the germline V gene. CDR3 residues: CASSLADSYYGYTF. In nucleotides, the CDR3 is TGTGCCAGCAGCTTGGCCGACAGCTATTATGGCTACACCTTC.

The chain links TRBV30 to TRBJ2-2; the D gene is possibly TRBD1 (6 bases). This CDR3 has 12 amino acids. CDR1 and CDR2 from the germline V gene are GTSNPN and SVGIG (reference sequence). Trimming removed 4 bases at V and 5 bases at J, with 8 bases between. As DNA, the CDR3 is TGTGCCTGGACGCAGGGGACCGGGGAGCTGTTTTTT. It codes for CAWTQGTGELFF.

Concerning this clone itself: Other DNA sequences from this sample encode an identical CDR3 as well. The CDR3 DNA reads TGTGCCAGCAGCCCGGGAGGCACAGATACGCAGTATTTT. As protein: CASSPGGTDTQYF. V gene TRBV5-4 combines with J gene TRBJ2-3; weak D call: TRBD2 (6 bases). The CDR3 has 13 amino acids. Germline CDR1 is SGHNT and CDR2 is YYREEE (reference sequence). With 4 bases removed from V and 1 base from J, the gap between germline ends came to 7 bases.

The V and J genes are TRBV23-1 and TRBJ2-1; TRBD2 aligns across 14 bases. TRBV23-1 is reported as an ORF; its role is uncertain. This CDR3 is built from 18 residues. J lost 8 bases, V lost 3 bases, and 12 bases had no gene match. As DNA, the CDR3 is TGCGCCAGCAGTCACGCCCCGCGACTAGCGGGAGGGTCAGATGAGCAGTTCTTC. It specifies CASSHAPRLAGGSDEQFF.

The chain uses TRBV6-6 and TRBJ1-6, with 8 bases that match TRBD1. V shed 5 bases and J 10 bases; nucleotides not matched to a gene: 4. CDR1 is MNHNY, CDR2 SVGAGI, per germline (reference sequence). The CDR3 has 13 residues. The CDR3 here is CASSTRGRSPLHF. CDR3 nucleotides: TGTGCCAGCAGTACCAGGGGGCGATCACCCCTCCACTTT.

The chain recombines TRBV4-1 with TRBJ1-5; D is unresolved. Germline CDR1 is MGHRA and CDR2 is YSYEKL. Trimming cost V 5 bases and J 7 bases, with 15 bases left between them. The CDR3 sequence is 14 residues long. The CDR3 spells CASSSGEVGQPQHF. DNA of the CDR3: TGCGCCAGCAGCTCAGGTGAGGTGGGGCAGCCCCAGCATTTT.

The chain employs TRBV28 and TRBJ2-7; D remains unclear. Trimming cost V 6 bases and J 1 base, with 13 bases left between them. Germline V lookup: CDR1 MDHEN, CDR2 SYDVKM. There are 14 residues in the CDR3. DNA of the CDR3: TGTGCCAGCAGAGAGGCCGGCCTATCCTACGAGCAGTACTTC. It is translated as CASREAGLSYEQYF.

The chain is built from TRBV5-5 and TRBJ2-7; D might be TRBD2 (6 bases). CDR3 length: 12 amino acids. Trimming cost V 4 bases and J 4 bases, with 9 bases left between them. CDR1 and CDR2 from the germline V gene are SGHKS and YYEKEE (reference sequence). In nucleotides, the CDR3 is TGTGCCAGCAGCGGGGACTCGTACGAGCAGTACTTC. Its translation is CASSGDSYEQYF. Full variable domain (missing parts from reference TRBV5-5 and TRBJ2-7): DAGVTQSPTHLIKTRGQQVTLRCSPISGHKSVSWYQQVLGQGPQFIFQYYEKEERGRGNFPDRFSARQFPNYSSELNVNALLLGDSALYLCASSGDSYEQYFGPGTRLTVT.

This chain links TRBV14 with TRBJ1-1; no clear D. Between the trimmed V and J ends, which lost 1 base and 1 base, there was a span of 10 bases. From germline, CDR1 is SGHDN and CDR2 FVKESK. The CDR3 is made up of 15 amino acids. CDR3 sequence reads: CASSQGGRGNTEAFF. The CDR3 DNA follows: TGTGCCAGCAGCCAAGGAGGGCGGGGGAACACTGAAGCTTTCTTT.

CDR3 loop: CASSPPPGQGRTGELFF. As DNA, the CDR3 is TGTGCCAGCAGCCCTCCCCCGGGACAGGGGAGGACCGGGGAGCTGTTTTTT. The chain employs TRBV7-9 and TRBJ2-2, with 10 positions matching TRBD1. The CDR3 has 17 amino acids. Germline CDR1 and CDR2: SEHNR and FQNEAQ (reference sequence). V dropped 5 bases and J dropped 5; count of bases not matched to a gene: 11.

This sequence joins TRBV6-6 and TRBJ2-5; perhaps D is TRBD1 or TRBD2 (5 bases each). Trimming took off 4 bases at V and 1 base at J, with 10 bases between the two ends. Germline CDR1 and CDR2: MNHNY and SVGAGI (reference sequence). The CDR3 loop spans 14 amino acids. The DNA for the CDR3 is TGTGCCAGCAGTTTATCGGGGCTCCAAGAGACCCAGTACTTC. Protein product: CASSLSGLQETQYF.

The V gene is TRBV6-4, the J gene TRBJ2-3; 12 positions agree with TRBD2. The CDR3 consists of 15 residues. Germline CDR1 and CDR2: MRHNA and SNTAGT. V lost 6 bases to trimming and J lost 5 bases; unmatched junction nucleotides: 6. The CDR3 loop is CASSRTSGDQDTQYF. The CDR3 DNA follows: TGTGCCAGCAGCCGGACTAGCGGGGATCAAGATACGCAGTATTTT.

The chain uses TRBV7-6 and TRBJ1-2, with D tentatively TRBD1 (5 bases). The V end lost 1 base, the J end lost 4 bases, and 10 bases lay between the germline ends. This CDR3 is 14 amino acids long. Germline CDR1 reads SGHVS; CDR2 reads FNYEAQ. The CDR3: CASSLGGSGYGYTF. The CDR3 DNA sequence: TGTGCCAGCAGCTTAGGGGGGTCCGGCTATGGCTACACCTTC.

The CDR3 sequence: CASSLFAGGASTDTQYF. The CDR3 DNA sequence: TGTGCCAGCAGCTTATTCGCGGGAGGGGCTAGCACAGATACGCAGTATTTT. This chain uses TRBV7-6 with TRBJ2-3, with 9 bases fitting TRBD2. The junction had 6 bases not matched to a gene; V was cut back by 2 bases and J by 0 bases. Germline V gives CDR1 SGHVS, CDR2 FNYEAQ. This CDR3 region has 17 residues. Full variable domain (outside the CDR3, taken from reference TRBV7-6 and TRBJ2-3): GAGVSQSPRYKVTKRGQDVALRCDPISGHVSLYWYRQALGQGPEFLTYFNYEAQQDKSGLPNDRFSAERPEGSISTLTIQRTEQRDSAMYRCASSLFAGGASTDTQYFGPGTRLTVL.

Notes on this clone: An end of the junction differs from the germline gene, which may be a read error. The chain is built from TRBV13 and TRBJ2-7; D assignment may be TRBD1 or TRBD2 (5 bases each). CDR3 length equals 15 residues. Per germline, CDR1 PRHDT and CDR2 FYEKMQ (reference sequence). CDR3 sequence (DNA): TGTGCCAGCAGTTTAGGGGACCAACGAGTGGGCGAGCAGTACTTC. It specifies CASSLGDQRVGEQYF.

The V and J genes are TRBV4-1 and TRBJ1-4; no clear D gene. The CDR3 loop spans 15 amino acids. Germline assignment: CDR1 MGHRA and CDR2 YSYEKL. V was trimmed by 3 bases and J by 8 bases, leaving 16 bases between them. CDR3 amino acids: CASSQHYTTGEKLFF. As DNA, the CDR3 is TGCGCCAGCAGCCAGCACTATACTACGGGAGAAAAACTGTTTTTT.

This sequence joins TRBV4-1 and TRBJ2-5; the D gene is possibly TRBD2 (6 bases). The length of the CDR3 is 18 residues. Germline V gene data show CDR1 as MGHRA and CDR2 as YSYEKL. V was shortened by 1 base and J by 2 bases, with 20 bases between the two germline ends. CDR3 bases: TGCGCCAGCAGCCAAGCTTTTCCGGTCGGGGGTCCGCAAGAGACCCAGTACTTC. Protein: CASSQAFPVGGPQETQYF.